This T cell receptor (beta chain) was recorded in a study of CD4 T cells in relation to SARS-CoV-2 and coronaviruses. Study-level results: Monoreactive clones expanded significantly more to SARS-CoV-2 than crossreactive clones did.

In regard to this clone: Its antigen remains unidentified.

The unexposed donors gave CD4+ T cells in about 2011-2019, prior to COVID-19. The cells were cultured for under twelve days before CD4+ T cells were isolated. Sequencing used immunoSEQ multiplex PCR; TCRdb keeps in-frame clones, though not all of them. There are around 32,000 clones in the sample; over 60% occur only once, and roughly 14% lies in the top ten. This CDR3 spans 12 amino acids. V lost 6 bases to trimming and J lost 4 bases, with 13 bases between them. Germline V lookup: CDR1 SQVTM, CDR2 ANQGSEA. V gene TRBV29-1 combines with J gene TRBJ2-7; D remains ambiguous. Sample: CD4+ T cells from PBMCs, cultured in vitro. The TCR comes from a human donor in good health. In nucleotides, the CDR3 is TGCAGCGTCCTACTTGTCCCGTACGAGCAGTACTTC. It encodes CSVLLVPYEQYF.